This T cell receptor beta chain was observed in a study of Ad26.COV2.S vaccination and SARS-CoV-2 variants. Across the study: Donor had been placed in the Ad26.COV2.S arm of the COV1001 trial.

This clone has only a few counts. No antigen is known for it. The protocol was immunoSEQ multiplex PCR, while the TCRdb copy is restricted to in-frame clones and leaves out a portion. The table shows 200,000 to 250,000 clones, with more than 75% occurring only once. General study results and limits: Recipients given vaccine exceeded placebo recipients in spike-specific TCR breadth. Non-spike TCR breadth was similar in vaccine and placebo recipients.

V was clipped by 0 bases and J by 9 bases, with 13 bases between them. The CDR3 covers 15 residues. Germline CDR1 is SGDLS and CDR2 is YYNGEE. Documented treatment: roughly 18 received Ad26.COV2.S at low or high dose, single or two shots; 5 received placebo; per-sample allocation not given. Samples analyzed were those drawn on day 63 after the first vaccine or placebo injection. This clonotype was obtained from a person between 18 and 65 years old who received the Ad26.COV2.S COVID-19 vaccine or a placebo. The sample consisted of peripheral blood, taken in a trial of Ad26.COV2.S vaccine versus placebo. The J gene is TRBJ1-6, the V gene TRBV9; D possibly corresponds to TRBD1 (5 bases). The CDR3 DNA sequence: TGTGCCAGCAGCGTAGGTGCAGGGAGGGCTTCACCCCTCCACTTT. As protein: CASSVGAGRASPLHF.